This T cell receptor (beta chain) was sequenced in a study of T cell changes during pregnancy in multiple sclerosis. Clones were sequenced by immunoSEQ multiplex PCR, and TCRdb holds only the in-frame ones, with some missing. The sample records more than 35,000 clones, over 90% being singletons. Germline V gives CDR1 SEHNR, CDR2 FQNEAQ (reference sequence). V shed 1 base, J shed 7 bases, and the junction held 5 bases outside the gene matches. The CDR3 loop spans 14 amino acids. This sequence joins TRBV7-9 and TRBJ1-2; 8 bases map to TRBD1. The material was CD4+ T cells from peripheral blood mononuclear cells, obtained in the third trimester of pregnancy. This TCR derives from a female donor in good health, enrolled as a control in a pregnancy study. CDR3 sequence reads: CASSLVDRGSGYTF. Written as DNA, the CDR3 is TGTGCCAGCAGCTTAGTCGACAGGGGTTCTGGCTACACCTTC.